The TCR beta chain under discussion was sequenced for a study of T cell repertoires in cytomegalovirus infection. Study-level points and caveats: People with CMV and the relevant HLA were identified by cumulative public TCR beta family frequency. Ex vivo responses were dominated by HLA-C-restricted CMV-specific TCR beta clonotypes.

This clonotype was detected ten times or more. What it binds is unknown. TCRdb called the reads again in MiXCR, with one record for every CDR3 protein. Here the sample spans under 350,000 distinct CDR3 sequences, 8% to 10% being singletons. V dropped 1 base and J dropped 5; count of bases not matched to a gene: 10. Germline V lookup: CDR1 SGHTA, CDR2 FQGNSA. The CDR3 loop spans 18 amino acids. Sequencing was performed on PBMCs. The TCR sequence derives from a human donor in good health (CMV status not recorded). Some clones in this sample may be carry-over from other donors' samples. The gene calls are TRBV7-2 and TRBJ1-4; 10 nucleotides align to TRBD1. The CDR3, as DNA: TGTGCCAGCAGCTTAGTAAGGGGGTGGACAGGGGGAAATGAAAAACTGTTTTTT. It codes for CASSLVRGWTGGNEKLFF.